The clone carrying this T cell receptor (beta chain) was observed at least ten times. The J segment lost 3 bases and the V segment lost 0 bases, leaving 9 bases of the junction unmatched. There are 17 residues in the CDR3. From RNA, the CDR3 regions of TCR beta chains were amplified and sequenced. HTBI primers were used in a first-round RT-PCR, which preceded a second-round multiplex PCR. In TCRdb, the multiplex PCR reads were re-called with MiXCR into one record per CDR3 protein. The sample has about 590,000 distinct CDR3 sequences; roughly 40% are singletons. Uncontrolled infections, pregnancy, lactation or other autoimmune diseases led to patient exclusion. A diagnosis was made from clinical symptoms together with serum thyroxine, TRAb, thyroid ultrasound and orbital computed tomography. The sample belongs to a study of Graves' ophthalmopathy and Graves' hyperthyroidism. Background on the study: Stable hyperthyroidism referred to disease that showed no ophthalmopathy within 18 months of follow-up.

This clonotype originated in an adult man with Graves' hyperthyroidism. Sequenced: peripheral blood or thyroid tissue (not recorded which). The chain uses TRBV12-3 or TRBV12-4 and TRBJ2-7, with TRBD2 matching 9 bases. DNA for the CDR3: TGTGCCAGCAGTTTAGCGCTCCCCCTAGCGGGGATCTACGAGCAGTACTTC. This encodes CASSLALPLAGIYEQYF.